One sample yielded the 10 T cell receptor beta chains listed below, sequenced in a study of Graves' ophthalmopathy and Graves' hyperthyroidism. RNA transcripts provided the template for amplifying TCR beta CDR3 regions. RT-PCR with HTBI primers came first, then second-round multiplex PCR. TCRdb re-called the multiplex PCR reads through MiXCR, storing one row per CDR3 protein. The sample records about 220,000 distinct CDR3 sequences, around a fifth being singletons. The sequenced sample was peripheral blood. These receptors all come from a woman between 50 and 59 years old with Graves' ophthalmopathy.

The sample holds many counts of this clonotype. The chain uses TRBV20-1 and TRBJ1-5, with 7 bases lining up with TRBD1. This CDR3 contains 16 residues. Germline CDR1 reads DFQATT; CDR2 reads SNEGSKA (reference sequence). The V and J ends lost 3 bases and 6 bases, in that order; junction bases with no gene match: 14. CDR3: CSARRQGTVAGQPQHF. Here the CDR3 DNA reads TGCAGTGCTAGGAGACAGGGCACGGTGGCAGGTCAGCCCCAGCATTTT.

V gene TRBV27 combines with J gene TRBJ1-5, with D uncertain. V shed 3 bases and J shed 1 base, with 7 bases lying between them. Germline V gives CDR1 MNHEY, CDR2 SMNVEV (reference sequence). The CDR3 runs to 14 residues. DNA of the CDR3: TGTGCCAGCAGTTTCCGGTGGAGCAATCAGCCCCAGCATTTT. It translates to CASSFRWSNQPQHF.

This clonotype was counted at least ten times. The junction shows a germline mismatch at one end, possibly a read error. DNA for the CDR3: TGCAGTGCTACTCAATACAGGGGGCGTCGGCAAGAGACCCCGTACTTC. Protein sequence: CSATQYRGRRQETPYF. V is TRBV20-1 and J is TRBJ2-5, with 9 bases identical to TRBD1. There are 16 residues in the CDR3. Germline CDR1 reads DFQATT; CDR2 reads SNEGSKA (reference sequence).

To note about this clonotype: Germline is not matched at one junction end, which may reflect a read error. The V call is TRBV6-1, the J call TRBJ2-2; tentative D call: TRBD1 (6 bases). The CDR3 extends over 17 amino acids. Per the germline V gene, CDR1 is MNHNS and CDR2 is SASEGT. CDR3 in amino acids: CACSPGHQDSKVGELFF. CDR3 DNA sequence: TGTGCCTGCAGTCCCGGACACCAGGACAGCAAGGTCGGGGAGCTGTTTTTT.

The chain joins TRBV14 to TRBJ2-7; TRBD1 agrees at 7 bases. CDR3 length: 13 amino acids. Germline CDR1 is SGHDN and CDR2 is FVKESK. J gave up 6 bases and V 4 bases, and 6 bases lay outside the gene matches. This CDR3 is CASSRGGASEQYF. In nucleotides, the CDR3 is TGTGCCAGCAGCCGAGGGGGCGCCTCCGAGCAGTACTTC.

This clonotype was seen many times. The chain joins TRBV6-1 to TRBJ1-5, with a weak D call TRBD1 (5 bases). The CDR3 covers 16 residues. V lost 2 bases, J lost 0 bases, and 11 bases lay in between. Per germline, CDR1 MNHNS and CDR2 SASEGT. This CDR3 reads CASSEPRVYSNQPQHF. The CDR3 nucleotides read TGTGCCAGCAGTGAACCCAGGGTTTATAGCAATCAGCCCCAGCATTTT.

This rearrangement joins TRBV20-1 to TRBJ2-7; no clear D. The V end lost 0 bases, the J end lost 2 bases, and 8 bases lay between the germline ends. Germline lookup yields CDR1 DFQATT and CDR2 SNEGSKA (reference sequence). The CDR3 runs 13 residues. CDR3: CSAREGNTYEQYF. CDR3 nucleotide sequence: TGCAGTGCTAGAGAAGGGAATACCTACGAGCAGTACTTC.

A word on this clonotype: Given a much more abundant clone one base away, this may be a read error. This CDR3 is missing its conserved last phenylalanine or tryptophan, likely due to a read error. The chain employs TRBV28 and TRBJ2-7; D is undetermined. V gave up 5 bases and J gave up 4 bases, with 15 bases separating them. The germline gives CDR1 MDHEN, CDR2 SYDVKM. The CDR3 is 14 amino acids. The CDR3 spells CASSTSRSLYEQYS. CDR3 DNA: TGTGCCAGCAGTACCTCGAGGTCTTTATACGAGCAGTACTCC.

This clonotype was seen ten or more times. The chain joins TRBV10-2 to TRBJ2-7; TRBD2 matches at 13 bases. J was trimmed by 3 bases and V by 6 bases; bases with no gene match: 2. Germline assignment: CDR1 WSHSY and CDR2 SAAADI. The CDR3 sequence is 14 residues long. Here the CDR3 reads CASRGLAGFYEQYF. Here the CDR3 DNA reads TGCGCCAGCAGGGGACTAGCGGGATTCTACGAGCAGTACTTC.

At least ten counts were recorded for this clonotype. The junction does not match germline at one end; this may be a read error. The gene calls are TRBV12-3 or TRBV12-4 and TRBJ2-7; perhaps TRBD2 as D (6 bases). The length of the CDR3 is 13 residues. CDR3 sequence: CASSLGGATPYTF. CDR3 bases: TGTGCCAGCAGTTTGGGCGGGGCTACTCCCTACACGTTC.